A selection of T cell receptor beta chains follows, all from one sample in a study of regulatory T cells in long-lasting Graves disease. A single record per CDR3 protein comes from TCRdb applying MiXCR to the multiplex PCR reads. The sample lists roughly 500,000 distinct CDR3 sequences, 20% to 25% occurring once. Sequencing used peripheral blood mononuclear cells (PBMCs), obtained when the disease was refractory, from a patient treated with antithyroid drugs. The receptors stem from a female donor with Graves disease. The CDR3 runs from the conserved cysteine through the conserved F or W. A D gene is named only where the DNA matches it firmly. Rows may omit the clone size; those that give it use once, few, many or a size class.

v_gene	d_gene	j_gene	abundance	CDR3nt	CDR3aa
TRBV28	.	TRBJ2-7	many	TGTGCCAGCGGCGGGACTTCGGCCTACGAGCAGTACTTC	CASGGTSAYEQYF
TRBV5-1	TRBD1	TRBJ2-3	.	TGCGCCAGCAGCTCGGGCACAGGGGCCAACACAGATACGCAGTATTTT	CASSSGTGANTDTQYF
TRBV6-5	.	TRBJ2-7	many	TGTGCCAGCAGTTACGATCCAGGAATAGGAAGTCACCACGAGCAGTACTTC	CASSYDPGIGSHHEQYF
TRBV28	TRBD1	TRBJ1-6	many	TGTGCCAGCAGCACCGGGACAGGGGTCGGGTCCTATAATTCACCCCTCCACTTT	CASSTGTGVGSYNSPLHF
TRBV12-3/TRBV12-4	.	TRBJ2-1	few	TGTGCCAGCAGTTTAACGATGGCTGAGCAGTTCTTC	CASSLTMAEQFF
TRBV28	TRBD1	TRBJ1-5	many	TGTGCCACCATAACCGGGACAGGGGGGAATCAGCCCCAGCATTTT	CATITGTGGNQPQHF
TRBV24-1	.	TRBJ2-2	many	TGTGCCACCAGTGATTTGGAGAGGAACACCGGGGAGCTGTTTTTT	CATSDLERNTGELFF
TRBV5-1	.	TRBJ1-1	few	TGCGCCAGCAGCCCACCGAAGGGGGGGCGAGGAACTGAAGCTTTCTTT	CASSPPKGGRGTEAFF
TRBV6-5	.	TRBJ1-2	few	TGTGCCAGCAGTTACTCTGGCAGCTACAGCCTCGACTATGGCTACACCTTC	CASSYSGSYSLDYGYTF
TRBV7-2	.	TRBJ1-1	few	TGTGCCAGCAGCTTAGCCTTTCGAGGGCTCACTGAAGCTTTCTTT	CASSLAFRGLTEAFF
TRBV24-1	.	TRBJ2-1	.	TGTGCCACCAGTGATTTAGCACTAAATGAGCAGTTCTTC	CATSDLALNEQFF
TRBV6-5	TRBD2	TRBJ2-3	.	TGTGCCAGCAGTTACCGACTAGCGGGAGAGACAGATACGCAGTATTTT	CASSYRLAGETDTQYF
TRBV7-9	TRBD1	TRBJ2-7	few	TGTGCCAGCACCTTCGGGACAGCTTCCTACGAGCAGTACTTC	CASTFGTASYEQYF
TRBV9	.	TRBJ2-7	few	TGTGCCAGCAGCGTAGGCGACGCGAGCTCCTACGAGCAGTACTTC	CASSVGDASSYEQYF
TRBV28	.	TRBJ2-3	few	TGTGCCAGCAGTCCGAAGGAGGGGGCGTTCACAGATACGCAGTATTTT	CASSPKEGAFTDTQYF
TRBV5-1	.	TRBJ1-1	many	TGCGCCAGCAGCTTGGCCGGTGGGGACGCTTTCTTT	CASSLAGGDAFF
TRBV29-1	TRBD1	TRBJ1-3	few	TGCAGCGTGGGACAGTCCTCTGGAAACACCATATATTTT	CSVGQSSGNTIYF
TRBV11-2	.	TRBJ1-3	.	TGTGCCAGCAGCTTAGAGGCGCGGACAGCCGGAAACACCATATATTTT	CASSLEARTAGNTIYF
TRBV7-8	.	TRBJ2-7	few	TGTGCCAGCAGCGGGGGGAGATTCGCAGGTCCCTCCTACGAGCAGTACTTC	CASSGGRFAGPSYEQYF
TRBV11-2	.	TRBJ2-7	.	TGTGCCAGCAGCTTAGATCTCGTCAGACATTACGAGCAGTACTTC	CASSLDLVRHYEQYF
TRBV11-2	TRBD1	TRBJ1-1	.	TGTGCCAGCAGCTTAGATAGGGGCCAGGGGGACACTGAAGCTTTCTTT	CASSLDRGQGDTEAFF
TRBV28	.	TRBJ2-7	many	TGTGCCAGCAGCCTACCCAGCAGAGGGACTTTCACCTTC	CASSLPSRGTFTF
TRBV15	.	TRBJ1-4	few	TGTGCCACCAGCAGAGAGAGAGAGGAGGCCGAGGGGGACAAACTGTTTTTT	CATSREREEAEGDKLFF
TRBV28	.	TRBJ1-3	many	TGTGCCAGCACCCCCTGGGAGGGATGGAGCTCTGGAAACACCATATATTTT	CASTPWEGWSSGNTIYF
TRBV29-1	.	TRBJ2-5	.	TGCAGCGTTGAAGATCTGAGGCAGGGAGTGGAAGAGACCCAGTACTTC	CSVEDLRQGVEETQYF
TRBV28	TRBD1	TRBJ2-7	many	TGTGCCAGCTTACCGCCGGGACAGGGGGCGTACGAGCAGTACTTC	CASLPPGQGAYEQYF
TRBV28	.	TRBJ1-1	.	TGTGCCAGCAGCGTGACAGGTCCTTACCCTGAAGCTTTCTTT	CASSVTGPYPEAFF
TRBV7-9	TRBD2	TRBJ2-1	.	TGTGCCAGCAGGATAGCGGGGGGGAATGAGCAGTTCTTC	CASRIAGGNEQFF
TRBV2	.	TRBJ2-5	.	TGTGCCAGCAGCCTCACGGGGCCTCAAGAGACCCAGTACTTC	CASSLTGPQETQYF
TRBV6-5	TRBD2	TRBJ2-5	.	TGTGCCAGCAGCTACTACGCCGTCGCGGGAGAAGAGACCCAGCACTTC	CASSYYAVAGEETQHF
TRBV3-1	TRBD1	TRBJ2-7	few	TGTGCCAGCAGCGGACGGGACAGGGCCTCCTACGAGCAGTACTTC	CASSGRDRASYEQYF
TRBV20-1	.	TRBJ2-5	many	TGCAGTGCTACCAACCGGGACTCCGGGCAAGAGACCCAGTACTTC	CSATNRDSGQETQYF
TRBV12-3/TRBV12-4	.	TRBJ2-7	few	TGTGCCAGCACTCTCACAGGTTTCTCCTACGAGCAGTACTTC	CASTLTGFSYEQYF
TRBV3-1	.	TRBJ1-1	.	TGTGCCAGCAGCCAAGCAGGCAAGATGGAGGCTTTCTTT	CASSQAGKMEAFF
TRBV3-1	.	TRBJ1-1	.	TGTGCCAGCAGCCACGAAGCAGGTTGGGACACTGAAGCTTTCTTT	CASSHEAGWDTEAFF
TRBV30	.	TRBJ2-5	many	TGTGCCTGGAGTGTACCAGGCAGGGAGGAGACCCAGTACTTC	CAWSVPGREETQYF
TRBV20-1	TRBD2	TRBJ2-7	many	TGCAGTGCTAGTCCGGCGGGAGGGATTTACGAGCAGTACTTC	CSASPAGGIYEQYF
TRBV7-2	TRBD2	TRBJ2-5	many	TGTGCCAGCAGCTTAAGGATGCTAGCGGGGCAAGAGACCCAGTACTTC	CASSLRMLAGQETQYF
TRBV10-3	.	TRBJ2-7	.	TGTGCCATCAGTGAGCAGGGGTCCACCTACGAGCAGTACTTC	CAISEQGSTYEQYF
TRBV20-1	TRBD2	TRBJ2-5	.	TGCAGTGTTCCCCGGGGGGGCCGGGGAGAGACCCAGTACTTC	CSVPRGGRGETQYF
TRBV28	.	TRBJ1-6	many	TGTGCCAGCAGTCCCCAGGGCTCCTATAATTCACCCCTCCACTTT	CASSPQGSYNSPLHF
TRBV12-3/TRBV12-4	.	TRBJ1-4	many	TGTGCCAGCAGTTTGCTGAGGGCGGGTGAAAAACTGTTTTTT	CASSLLRAGEKLFF
TRBV28	.	TRBJ1-3	.	TGTGCCAGCAGTTCAGGGACGCTTGGAAACACCATATATTTT	CASSSGTLGNTIYF
TRBV20-1	.	TRBJ1-5	many	TGCAGTGCTGTTAAGCGGGGGACTGGGAATCAGCCCCAGCATTTT	CSAVKRGTGNQPQHF
TRBV12-3/TRBV12-4	TRBD1	TRBJ1-1	many	TGTGCCAGCAGTATCAACAGGGGGTTGAAAGCTTTCTTT	CASSINRGLKAFF
TRBV19	TRBD1	TRBJ1-5	few	TGTGCCAGTAGTAAAGTGGACAGGGAAGGTCAGCCCCAGCATTTT	CASSKVDREGQPQHF
TRBV19	.	TRBJ1-1	few	TGTGCCAGTAGTATCGGACAGCGCGAAGCTTTCTTT	CASSIGQREAFF